The TCR beta chain described here comes from a study of blood T cells in healthy people across ages. Notes on the study in general: Aged donors had fewer naive CD4+ cells and lower diversity than long-lived donors.

Aged roughly 6 to 90, donors were systemically healthy Caucasians from Russia. A second roughly 7 to 11 cycle PCR used barcoded and J-beta primers. TCRdb ran MiXCR on the 5' RACE reads and lists one entry per CDR3 protein. The table records roughly 900,000 distinct CDR3 sequences, more than 25% of them present only once. Germline CDR1 and CDR2: ENHRY and SYGVKD. This CDR3 has 16 amino acids. V was clipped by 6 bases and J by 1 base, with 18 bases between them. Points on this clonotype: Its antigen is unidentified.

The chain is built from TRBV10-3 and TRBJ1-1; a weak D match, TRBD1 (5 bases). Sample: blood. This sequence was found in a woman aged 80 or older in good health. This CDR3 is CAISLDWDARNTEAFF. CDR3 DNA: TGTGCCATCAGCCTCGACTGGGACGCCCGGAACACTGAAGCTTTCTTT.